This T cell receptor beta chain was observed in a study of T-cell reconstitution after alpha-beta-depleted transplantation in children. This clonotype has a handful of counts. Its matching antigen is unknown. The CDR3 has 13 amino acids. Trimming stripped 4 bases from V and 2 bases from J, with 6 bases between. CDR1 LGHNA and CDR2 YNFKEQ come from the germline V gene. TCRbeta library preparation incorporated unique molecular identifiers. MiXCR was run by TCRdb on the PCR reads, yielding one entry per CDR3 protein. The table shows about 78,000 distinct CDR3 sequences, with roughly 13% occurring only once. General observations from the study: A year had passed since transplant, and T-cell counts and diversity by then came mostly from newly produced T cells. Certain patients had high TCRbeta diversity at day 60, and it came from recipient T cells and thymic progenitors that survived.

This receptor was obtained from a male patient between 2 and 9 years old who had a stem cell transplant for acute lymphoblastic leukemia, so the T cells may come from the graft donor. Sequenced here: PBMCs, mostly from graft donor cells, sampled 180 days after TCRalphabeta/CD19-depleted stem cell transplant. This chain joins TRBV4-2 and TRBJ2-1; D call uncertain. CDR3: CASSPLAYNEQFF. The DNA of the CDR3 is TGTGCCAGCAGCCCGCTAGCCTACAATGAGCAGTTCTTC.